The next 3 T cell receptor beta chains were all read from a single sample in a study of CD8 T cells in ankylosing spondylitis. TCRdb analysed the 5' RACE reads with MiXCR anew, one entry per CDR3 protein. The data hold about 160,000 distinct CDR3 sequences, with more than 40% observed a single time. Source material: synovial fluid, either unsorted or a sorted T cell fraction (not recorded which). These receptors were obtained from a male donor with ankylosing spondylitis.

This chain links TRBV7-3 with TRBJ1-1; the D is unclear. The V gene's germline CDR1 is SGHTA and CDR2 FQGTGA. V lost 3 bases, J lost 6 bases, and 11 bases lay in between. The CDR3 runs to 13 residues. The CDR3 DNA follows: TGTGCCAGCAGCTTCACACCCGGATCTGAAGCTTTCTTT. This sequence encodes CASSFTPGSEAFF.

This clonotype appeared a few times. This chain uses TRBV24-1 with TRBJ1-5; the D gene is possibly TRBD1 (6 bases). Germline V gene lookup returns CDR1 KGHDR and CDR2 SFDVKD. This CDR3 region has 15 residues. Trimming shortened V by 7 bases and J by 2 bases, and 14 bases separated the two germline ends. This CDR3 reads CATSPRGGGNQPQHF. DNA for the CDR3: TGTGCCACCAGCCCCAGAGGGGGAGGCAATCAGCCCCAGCATTTT.

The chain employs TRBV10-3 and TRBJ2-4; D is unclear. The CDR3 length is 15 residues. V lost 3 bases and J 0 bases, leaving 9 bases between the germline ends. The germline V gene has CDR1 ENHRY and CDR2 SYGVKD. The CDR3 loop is CAISDRLLAKNIQYF. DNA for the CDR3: TGTGCCATCAGTGATCGGCTCCTAGCCAAAAACATTCAGTACTTC.